Shown below are 13 T cell receptor beta chains from a single sample sequenced in a study of cytomegalovirus exposure and HLA in healthy donors. PCR amplification relied on 60 Vbeta primers (plus 13 Jbeta primers). The data were produced by immunoSEQ multiplex PCR, yet TCRdb's version contains in-frame clones alone and is incomplete. The sample has fewer than 90,000 clones, 60% to 70% seen once. The sample was PBMCs. These receptors all come from a middle-aged man in good health and CMV-seropositive.

This clone has just one count. This chain uses TRBV29-1 with TRBJ2-5; no firm D call. The CDR3 totals 14 residues. V lost 2 bases and J lost 5, with 15 bases in between. In germline, CDR1 is SQVTM, CDR2 ANQGSEA. The CDR3 loop is CSVETMGRIETQYF. CDR3 nucleotides: TGCAGCGTTGAAACGATGGGCCGGATCGAGACCCAGTACTTC.

CDR3 loop: CASSKWTGDTEAFF. CDR3 bases: TGCGCCAGCAGCAAGTGGACAGGGGACACTGAAGCTTTCTTT. This chain uses TRBV5-1 with TRBJ1-1; 9 bases align to TRBD1. This CDR3 has 14 amino acids. Germline loops: CDR1 SGHRS, CDR2 YFSETQ. V shed 4 bases, J shed 3 bases, and the junction held 4 bases outside the gene matches.

The V and J genes are TRBV27 and TRBJ1-5, with 7 bases that match TRBD1. This CDR3 has 15 amino acids. Germline loops: CDR1 MNHEY, CDR2 SMNVEV (reference sequence). V lost 5 bases, J lost 0 bases, and 4 bases stayed unmatched. This CDR3 reads CASSRDRSSNQPQHF. CDR3 sequence (DNA): TGTGCCAGCAGTAGGGACAGATCTAGCAATCAGCCCCAGCATTTT.

The chain links TRBV29-1 to TRBJ1-1, with D maybe TRBD1 (6 bases). The CDR3 consists of 13 residues. Germline V gene data show CDR1 as SQVTM and CDR2 as ANQGSEA. V was shortened by 4 bases and J by 6 bases, with 15 bases between the two germline ends. The CDR3 spells CSVGGQGWAEAFF. The CDR3 coding sequence is TGCAGCGTTGGGGGGCAGGGGTGGGCTGAAGCTTTCTTT.

In its sample, this clone was seen a few times. CDR3 nucleotide sequence: TGTGCCAGCAGTGCGGGCGGGTCCCAGTATAGCAATCAGCCCCAGCATTTT. This sequence encodes CASSAGGSQYSNQPQHF. The V and J genes are TRBV6-1 and TRBJ1-5; D ambiguous. Germline V gene data show CDR1 as MNHNS and CDR2 as SASEGT. This CDR3 contains 17 residues. The V end was cut by 4 bases, the J end by 0 bases, with 16 bases between.

The chain recombines TRBV7-2 with TRBJ2-7; possible D gene TRBD2, 6 bases. Germline V gene data show CDR1 as SGHTA and CDR2 as FQGNSA. CDR3 length: 15 residues. V was clipped by 5 bases and J by 3 bases, with 17 bases between them. CDR3 DNA: TGTGCCAGCAGCACCCCGTGGGGGGTTAGCTACGAGCAGTACTTC. Translated: CASSTPWGVSYEQYF.

Regarding this clone: This specimen includes other DNA sequences encoding the same CDR3. The chain couples TRBV18 to TRBJ1-2; 8 positions match TRBD1. With V trimmed by 6 bases and J by 3 bases, 3 bases remained unmatched. Germline loops: CDR1 KGHSH, CDR2 LQKENI. This CDR3 spans 13 amino acids. CDR3 in amino acids: CASSPDRDYGYTF. For the CDR3, the DNA is TGTGCCAGCTCCCCGGACAGGGACTATGGCTACACCTTC.

The rearrangement links TRBV6-1 to TRBJ1-1; D gene ambiguous. Per germline, CDR1 MNHNS and CDR2 SASEGT. The CDR3 extends over 13 amino acids. V lost 6 bases, J lost 1 base, and 9 bases lay in between. The CDR3 bases are TGTGCCAGCAGGCCCGCAGGGAACACTGAAGCTTTCTTT. Translated, it gives CASRPAGNTEAFF.

The V call is TRBV7-6, the J call TRBJ2-5; 8 nucleotides line up with TRBD2. J lost 2 bases, V lost 5 bases, and 7 bases had no gene match. The CDR3 is 15 residues long. Germline V lookup: CDR1 SGHVS, CDR2 FNYEAQ. The CDR3 DNA is TGTGCCAGCAGCCCGATCGGGGGGGCTCAAGAGACCCAGTACTTC. This encodes CASSPIGGAQETQYF.

The rearrangement joins TRBV7-2 to TRBJ2-7, with D perhaps TRBD2 (5 bases). The CDR3 consists of 13 residues. Trimming pared 5 bases from V and 3 bases from J, leaving 11 bases between. Per germline, CDR1 SGHTA and CDR2 FQGNSA. In DNA form, the CDR3 reads TGTGCCAGCAGCCGCCTTGGACTCTACGAGCAGTACTTC. Translation: CASSRLGLYEQYF.

DNA for the CDR3: TGTGCCAGCAGTTCAGGCGTTAACAATCAGCCCCAGCATTTT. Protein product: CASSSGVNNQPQHF. The chain carries TRBV6-5 and TRBJ1-5; D gene unclear. V was shortened by 4 bases and J by 3 bases, with 10 bases between the two germline ends. Germline CDR1 is MNHEY and CDR2 is SVGAGI. The CDR3 covers 14 residues.

The chain recombines TRBV27 with TRBJ1-5; no definite D call. CDR3 size: 13 residues. The germline V gene has CDR1 MNHEY and CDR2 SMNVEV (reference sequence). V lost 6 bases and J lost 0, with 6 bases in between. In DNA form, the CDR3 reads TGTGCCAGCAGACAGAATAGCAATCAGCCCCAGCATTTT. Protein sequence: CASRQNSNQPQHF.

The table lists this clone with a few counts. The V gene is TRBV5-6, the J gene TRBJ2-5, with 8 bases fitting TRBD1. V lost 4 bases to trimming and J lost 2 bases; unmatched junction nucleotides: 13. The CDR3 consists of 17 residues. CDR1 and CDR2 (germline): SGHDT, YYEEEE. The CDR3 loop reads CASSPGDRGRWQETQYF. Here the CDR3 DNA reads TGTGCCAGCAGCCCCGGTGACAGGGGACGGTGGCAAGAGACCCAGTACTTC.